This entry concerns a single T cell receptor beta chain. The antigen is not known. These data are taken from a study of CD8 T cells in Susac syndrome. Study-level points and caveats: The study found that Susac CD8+ clonal expansion peaked in TEMRA cells and active patients.

RNA amounts of roughly 0.5 to 1 ug underwent reverse transcription with random hexamers. Each CDR3 protein gets one entry after TCRdb re-called the immunoSEQ multiplex PCR reads with MiXCR. The sample has some 200,000 distinct CDR3 sequences; about 95% are singletons. The TCR originated in a human donor with Susac syndrome. The sequencing input was CD8+ T cells from PBMCs.

The CDR3 reads CASSSDRAYSGANVLTF. In nucleotides, the CDR3 is TGCGCCAGCAGCAGCGACAGGGCATATTCTGGGGCCAACGTCCTGACTTTC. The J gene is TRBJ2-6, the V gene TRBV5-1, with 7 positions matching TRBD1. With 4 bases clipped from V and 1 base from J, the junction kept 8 bases outside the gene matches. CDR1 and CDR2 from the germline V gene are SGHRS and YFSETQ. The CDR3 totals 17 residues.